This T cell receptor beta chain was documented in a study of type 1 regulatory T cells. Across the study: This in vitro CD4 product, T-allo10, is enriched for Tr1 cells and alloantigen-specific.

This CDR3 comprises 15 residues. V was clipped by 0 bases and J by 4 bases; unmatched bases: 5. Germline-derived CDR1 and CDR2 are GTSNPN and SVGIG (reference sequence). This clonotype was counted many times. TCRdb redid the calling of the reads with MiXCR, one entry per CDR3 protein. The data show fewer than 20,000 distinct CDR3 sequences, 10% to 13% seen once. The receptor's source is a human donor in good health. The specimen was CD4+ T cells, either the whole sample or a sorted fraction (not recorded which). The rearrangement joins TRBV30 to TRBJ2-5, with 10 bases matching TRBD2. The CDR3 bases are TGTGCCTGGAGTGTAAAGACTAGCGGGCTAGAGACCCAGTACTTC. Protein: CAWSVKTSGLETQYF.